This TCR beta chain was documented in a study of shared clonotypes between healthy human individuals. The germline CDR1 and CDR2 sequences are MNHEY and SMNVEV (reference sequence). V was pared by 6 bases and J by 6 bases, with 15 bases between. The CDR3 extends over 13 amino acids. Sequencing used immunoSEQ multiplex PCR; TCRdb keeps in-frame clones, though not all of them. The sample carries about 330,000 clones, approximately 74% recorded once. V and J are TRBV27 and TRBJ2-7; D unclear. The TCR was taken from a young man in good health. The specimen was memory CD4+ T cells sorted from blood. Specified subset: CD45RA-negative fraction. The CDR3 is CASSSIAAREQYF. The CDR3 coding sequence is TGTGCCAGCAGCTCCATCGCGGCGCGCGAGCAGTACTTC.